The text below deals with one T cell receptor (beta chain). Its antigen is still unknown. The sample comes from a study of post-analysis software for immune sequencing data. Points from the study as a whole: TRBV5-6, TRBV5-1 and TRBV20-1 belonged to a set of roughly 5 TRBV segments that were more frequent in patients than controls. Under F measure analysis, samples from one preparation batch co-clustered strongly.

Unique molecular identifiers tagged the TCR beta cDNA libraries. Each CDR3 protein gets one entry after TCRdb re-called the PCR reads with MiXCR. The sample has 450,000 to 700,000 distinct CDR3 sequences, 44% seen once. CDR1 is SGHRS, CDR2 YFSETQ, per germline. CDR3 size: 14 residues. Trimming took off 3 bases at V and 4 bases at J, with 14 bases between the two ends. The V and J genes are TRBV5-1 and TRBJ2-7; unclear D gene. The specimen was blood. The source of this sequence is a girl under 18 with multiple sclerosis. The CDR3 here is CASSSMTMGYEQYF. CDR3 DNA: TGCGCCAGCAGCTCTATGACAATGGGGTACGAGCAGTACTTC.